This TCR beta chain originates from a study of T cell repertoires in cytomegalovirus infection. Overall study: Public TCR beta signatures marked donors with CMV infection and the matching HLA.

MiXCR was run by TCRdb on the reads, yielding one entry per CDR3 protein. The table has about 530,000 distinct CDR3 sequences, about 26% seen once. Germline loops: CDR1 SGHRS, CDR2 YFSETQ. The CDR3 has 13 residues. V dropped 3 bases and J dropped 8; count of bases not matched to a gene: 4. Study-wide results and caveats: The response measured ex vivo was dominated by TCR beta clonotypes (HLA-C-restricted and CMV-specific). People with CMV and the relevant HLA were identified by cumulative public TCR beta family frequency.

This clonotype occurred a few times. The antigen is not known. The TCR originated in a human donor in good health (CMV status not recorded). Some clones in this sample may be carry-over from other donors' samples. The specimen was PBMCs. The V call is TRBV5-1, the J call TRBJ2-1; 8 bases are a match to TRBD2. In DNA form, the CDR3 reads TGCGCCAGCAGCTCCCGGGGGGGCTATGAGCAGTTCTTC. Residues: CASSSRGGYEQFF.